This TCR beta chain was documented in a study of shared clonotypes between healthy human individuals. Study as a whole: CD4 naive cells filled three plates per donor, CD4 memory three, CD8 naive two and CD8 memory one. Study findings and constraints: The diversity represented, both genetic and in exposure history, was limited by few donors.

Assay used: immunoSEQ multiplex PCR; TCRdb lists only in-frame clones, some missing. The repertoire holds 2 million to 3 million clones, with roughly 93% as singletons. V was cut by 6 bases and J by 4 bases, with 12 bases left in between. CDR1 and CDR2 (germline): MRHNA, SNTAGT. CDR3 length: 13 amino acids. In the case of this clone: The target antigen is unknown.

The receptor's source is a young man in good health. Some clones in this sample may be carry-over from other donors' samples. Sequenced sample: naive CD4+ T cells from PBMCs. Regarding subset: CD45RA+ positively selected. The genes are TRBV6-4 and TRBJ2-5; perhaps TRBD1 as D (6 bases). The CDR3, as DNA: TGTGCCAGCAGCCAGACAGGAGGAGAGACCCAGTACTTC. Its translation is CASSQTGGETQYF.